This TCR beta chain is from a study of cytomegalovirus exposure and HLA in healthy donors. Study conclusions and caveats: The study listed 150 to 200 cytomegalovirus-associated TCR beta chains.

Sequencing was performed with immunoSEQ multiplex PCR; in TCRdb, only in-frame clones are kept and a portion is missing. This sample carries fewer than 400,000 clones, just over 85% of them seen once, and the ten largest clones take around 0.8%. Donors came from a validation cohort of about 120 subjects, distinct from the first 666-subject cohort. V lost 7 bases to trimming and J lost 4 bases; unmatched junction nucleotides: 16. Germline V gives CDR1 SGHAT, CDR2 FQNNGV. The CDR3 length is 17 residues. In the case of this clone: The antigen is not known.

This TCR was recovered from a woman younger than 35 in good health and CMV-seronegative. The chain uses TRBV11-2 and TRBJ2-1; 7 bases are a match to TRBD2. The specimen sequenced was PBMCs. The CDR3 sequence: CASTRTFRASGYNEQFF. CDR3 nucleotides: TGTGCCAGCACCAGAACCTTCCGGGCTAGCGGTTACAATGAGCAGTTCTTC.